This T cell receptor beta chain was sequenced during a study of blood T cell repertoires in COVID-19. Clones were read by immunoSEQ multiplex PCR, and TCRdb kept only the in-frame ones, dropping some. The table has around 60,000 clones, 75% to 85% seen once; the top ten hold 25% to 40%. This CDR3 has 15 residues. Per germline, CDR1 MDHEN and CDR2 SYDVKM. V trimming: 2 bases; J trimming: 1 base; junction bases outside the gene matches: 0. This rearrangement joins TRBV28 to TRBJ2-2, with 8 bases aligning to TRBD1. Sample: peripheral blood. The receptor was isolated from a human donor in a cohort sampled during active COVID-19. The CDR3: CASSLGQGNTGELFF. CDR3 sequence (DNA): TGTGCCAGCAGTTTAGGACAGGGGAACACCGGGGAGCTGTTTTTT.